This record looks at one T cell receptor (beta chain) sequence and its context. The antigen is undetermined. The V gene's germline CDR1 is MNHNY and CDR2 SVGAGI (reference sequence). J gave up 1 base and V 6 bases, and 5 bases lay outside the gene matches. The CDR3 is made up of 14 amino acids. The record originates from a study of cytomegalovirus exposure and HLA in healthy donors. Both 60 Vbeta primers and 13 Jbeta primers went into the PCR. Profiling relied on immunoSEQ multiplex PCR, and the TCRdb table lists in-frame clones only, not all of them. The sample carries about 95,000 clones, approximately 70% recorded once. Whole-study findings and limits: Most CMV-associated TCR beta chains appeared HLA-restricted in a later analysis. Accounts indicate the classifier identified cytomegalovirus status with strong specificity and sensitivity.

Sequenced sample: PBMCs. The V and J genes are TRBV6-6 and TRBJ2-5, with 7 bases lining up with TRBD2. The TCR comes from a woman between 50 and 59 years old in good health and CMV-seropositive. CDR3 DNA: TGTGCCAGCAGCTTAGGGACTATCCAAGAGACCCAGTACTTC. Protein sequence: CASSLGTIQETQYF.